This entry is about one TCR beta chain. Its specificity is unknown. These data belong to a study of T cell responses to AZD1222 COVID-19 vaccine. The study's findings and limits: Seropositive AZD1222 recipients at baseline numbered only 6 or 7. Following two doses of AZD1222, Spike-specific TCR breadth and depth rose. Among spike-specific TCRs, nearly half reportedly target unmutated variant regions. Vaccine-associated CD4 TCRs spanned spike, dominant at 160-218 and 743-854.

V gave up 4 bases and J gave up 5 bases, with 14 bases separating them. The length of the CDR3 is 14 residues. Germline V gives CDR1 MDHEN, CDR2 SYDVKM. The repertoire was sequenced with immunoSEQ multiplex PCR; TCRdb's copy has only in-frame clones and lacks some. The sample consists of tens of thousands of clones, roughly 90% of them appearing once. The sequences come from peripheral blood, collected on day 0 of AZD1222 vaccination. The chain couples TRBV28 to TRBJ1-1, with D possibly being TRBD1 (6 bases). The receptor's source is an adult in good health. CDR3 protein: CASSSQGTRTEAFF. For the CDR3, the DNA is TGTGCCAGCAGTTCACAGGGTACAAGGACTGAAGCTTTCTTT.